Listed below are T cell receptor beta chains from one sample, sequenced in a study of radiotherapy plus CTLA-4 blockade in lung cancer. TCRdb's copy holds only in-frame clones and misses some; the assay was immunoSEQ multiplex PCR. In the table there are about 97,000 clones, roughly 74% of which are singletons. The material was peripheral blood, obtained from a patient treated with radiotherapy plus ipilimumab. These receptors all come from a human donor with non-small cell lung cancer who had a partial response to radiotherapy plus ipilimumab. Some clones in this sample may be carry-over from other donors' samples. CDR3s include the opening cysteine and the closing phenylalanine or tryptophan. Fields, in order: D gene, clone size, J gene, V gene, CDR3 DNA, CDR3 protein. The D gene is left open where the match is weak. Expanded clones get a size class; other rows say once, few or many, or leave the size out.

D gene: TRBD1
clone size: .
J gene: TRBJ2-6
V gene: TRBV11-2
CDR3 DNA: TGTGCCAGCAGCTTAGGCAGGGGGAATGGGGCCAACGTCCTGACTTTC
CDR3 protein: CASSLGRGNGANVLTF

D gene: TRBD2
clone size: .
J gene: TRBJ2-1
V gene: TRBV6-1
CDR3 DNA: TGTGCCAGCAGTGAATCGCGCGGGGGGTTTGGTGAGCAGTTCTTC
CDR3 protein: CASSESRGGFGEQFF

D gene: TRBD1
clone size: .
J gene: TRBJ1-1
V gene: TRBV11-2
CDR3 DNA: TGTGCCAGCAGCTGGGGGACAGGGAACACTGAAGCTTTCTTT
CDR3 protein: CASSWGTGNTEAFF

D gene: .
clone size: .
J gene: TRBJ1-2
V gene: TRBV30
CDR3 DNA: TGTGCCTGGAGCCGACAAGACGGTGGCTACACCTTC
CDR3 protein: CAWSRQDGGYTF

D gene: .
clone size: few
J gene: TRBJ1-2
V gene: TRBV5-5
CDR3 DNA: TGTGCCAGCAGCTGGGCCAATATTAACTATGGCTACACCTTC
CDR3 protein: CASSWANINYGYTF

D gene: .
clone size: .
J gene: TRBJ2-7
V gene: TRBV7-6
CDR3 DNA: TGTGCCAGCAGCCGATCACCTACCTACGAGCAGTACTTC
CDR3 protein: CASSRSPTYEQYF

D gene: .
clone size: .
J gene: TRBJ2-2
V gene: TRBV28
CDR3 DNA: TGTGCCAGCAGCGCCCACGGGAGTTGGACGACCAACACCGGGGAGCTGTTTTTT
CDR3 protein: CASSAHGSWTTNTGELFF

D gene: .
clone size: .
J gene: TRBJ1-3
V gene: TRBV28
CDR3 DNA: TGTGCCAGCAGTTTGACAGGAGTAGGAAACACCATATATTTT
CDR3 protein: CASSLTGVGNTIYF

D gene: TRBD1
clone size: .
J gene: TRBJ2-2
V gene: TRBV5-4
CDR3 DNA: TGTGCCAGCAGCTTGGTACAGGGGGACACCGGGGAGCTGTTTTTT
CDR3 protein: CASSLVQGDTGELFF

D gene: TRBD2
clone size: .
J gene: TRBJ2-7
V gene: TRBV7-9
CDR3 DNA: TGTGCCAGCAGCTTAGTTAGCGGGCGAGTTGGGGAGCAGTACTTC
CDR3 protein: CASSLVSGRVGEQYF

D gene: TRBD2
clone size: once
J gene: TRBJ2-1
V gene: TRBV7-6
CDR3 DNA: TGTGCCAGCAGCACACAAGCGGGGGGGTCCTACAATGAGCAGTTCTTC
CDR3 protein: CASSTQAGGSYNEQFF

D gene: .
clone size: few
J gene: TRBJ1-5
V gene: TRBV28
CDR3 DNA: TGTGCCAGCAGTAGGAGTAATAGCAATCAGCCCCAGCATTTT
CDR3 protein: CASSRSNSNQPQHF

D gene: TRBD2
clone size: .
J gene: TRBJ2-3
V gene: TRBV5-1
CDR3 DNA: TGCGCCAGCAGCTTGGGGCTGGCTAGCGGGGGCACAGATACGCAGTATTTT
CDR3 protein: CASSLGLASGGTDTQYF

D gene: .
clone size: .
J gene: TRBJ1-2
V gene: TRBV6-5
CDR3 DNA: TGTGCCAGCAGACCCACGACAGGATACTATGGCTACACCTTC
CDR3 protein: CASRPTTGYYGYTF

D gene: .
clone size: .
J gene: TRBJ1-1
V gene: TRBV28
CDR3 DNA: TGTGCCAGCAGCCCTTACACAAGGGGGACTGAAGCTTTCTTT
CDR3 protein: CASSPYTRGTEAFF

D gene: TRBD2
clone size: .
J gene: TRBJ2-1
V gene: TRBV6-5
CDR3 DNA: TGTGCCAGCAGGACTAGCGGGTACAATGAGCAGTTCTTC
CDR3 protein: CASRTSGYNEQFF

D gene: .
clone size: .
J gene: TRBJ1-2
V gene: TRBV19
CDR3 DNA: TGTGCCAGTGATCTTTCGCGGGGCGCGGACTATGGCTACACCTTC
CDR3 protein: CASDLSRGADYGYTF

D gene: .
clone size: .
J gene: TRBJ1-2
V gene: TRBV10-3
CDR3 DNA: TGTGCCATCACTCCCGCACCCTGGCTTAACTATGGCTACACCTTC
CDR3 protein: CAITPAPWLNYGYTF

D gene: TRBD1
clone size: few
J gene: TRBJ1-1
V gene: TRBV18
CDR3 DNA: TGTGCCAGCTCACCACCGGACAGGGGAGTCACTGAAGCTTTCTTT
CDR3 protein: CASSPPDRGVTEAFF

D gene: TRBD2
clone size: .
J gene: TRBJ2-2
V gene: TRBV19
CDR3 DNA: TGTGCCAGTAGTGATATAGCGGGGGGGCCCCCCGGGGAGCTGTTTTTT
CDR3 protein: CASSDIAGGPPGELFF

D gene: TRBD1
clone size: .
J gene: TRBJ2-3
V gene: TRBV25-1
CDR3 DNA: TGTGCCAGCAGTGATACCGGGACAGGGAGGAACGCAGATACGCAGTATTTT
CDR3 protein: CASSDTGTGRNADTQYF

D gene: TRBD2
clone size: .
J gene: TRBJ2-5
V gene: TRBV5-4
CDR3 DNA: TGTGCCACCAGACTAGCGGGAGGAGAGACCCAGTACTTC
CDR3 protein: CATRLAGGETQYF

D gene: .
clone size: .
J gene: TRBJ2-7
V gene: TRBV6-5
CDR3 DNA: TGTGCCAGCACTTCGCGGGTGGTCAGACCCTACGAGCAGTACTTC
CDR3 protein: CASTSRVVRPYEQYF

D gene: .
clone size: .
J gene: TRBJ1-4
V gene: TRBV6-4
CDR3 DNA: TGTGCCAGCAGTGCGTTCGTTCCCGCGGGGTTTTTGCTGACTAATGAAAAACTGTTTTTT
CDR3 protein: CASSAFVPAGFLLTNEKLFF